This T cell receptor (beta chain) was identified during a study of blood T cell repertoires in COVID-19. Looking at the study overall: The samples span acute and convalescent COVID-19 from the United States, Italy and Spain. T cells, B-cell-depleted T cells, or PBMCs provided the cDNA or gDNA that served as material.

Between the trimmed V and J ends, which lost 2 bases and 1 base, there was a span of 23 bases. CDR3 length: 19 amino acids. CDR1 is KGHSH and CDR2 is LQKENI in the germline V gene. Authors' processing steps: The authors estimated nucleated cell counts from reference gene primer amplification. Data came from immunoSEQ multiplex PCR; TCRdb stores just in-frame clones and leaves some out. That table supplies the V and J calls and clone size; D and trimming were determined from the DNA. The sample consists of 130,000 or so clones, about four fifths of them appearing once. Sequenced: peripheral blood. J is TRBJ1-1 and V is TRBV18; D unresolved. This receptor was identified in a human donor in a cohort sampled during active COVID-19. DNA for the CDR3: TGTGCCAGCTCACCAGGGAAAGAACGGACTGGGCTGAGGAACACTGAAGCTTTCTTT. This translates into CASSPGKERTGLRNTEAFF.